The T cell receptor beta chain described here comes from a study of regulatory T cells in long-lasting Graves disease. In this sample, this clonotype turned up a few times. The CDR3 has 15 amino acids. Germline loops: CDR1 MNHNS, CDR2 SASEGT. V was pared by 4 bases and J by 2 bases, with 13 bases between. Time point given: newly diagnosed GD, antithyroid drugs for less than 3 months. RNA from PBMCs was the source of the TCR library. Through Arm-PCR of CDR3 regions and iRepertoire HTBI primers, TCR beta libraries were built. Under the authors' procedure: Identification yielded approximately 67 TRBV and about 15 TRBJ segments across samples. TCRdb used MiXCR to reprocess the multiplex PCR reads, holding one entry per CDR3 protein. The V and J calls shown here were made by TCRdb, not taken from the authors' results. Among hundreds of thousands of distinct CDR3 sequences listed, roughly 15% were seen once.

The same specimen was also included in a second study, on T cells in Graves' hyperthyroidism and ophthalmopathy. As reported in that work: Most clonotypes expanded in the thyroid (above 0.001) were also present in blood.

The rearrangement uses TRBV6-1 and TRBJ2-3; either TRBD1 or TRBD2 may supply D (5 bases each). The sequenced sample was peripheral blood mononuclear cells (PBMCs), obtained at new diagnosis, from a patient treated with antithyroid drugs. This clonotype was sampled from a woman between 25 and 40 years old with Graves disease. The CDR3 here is CASSGGRKNTDTQYF. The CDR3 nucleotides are TGTGCCAGCAGTGGGGGACGCAAGAACACAGATACGCAGTATTTT.